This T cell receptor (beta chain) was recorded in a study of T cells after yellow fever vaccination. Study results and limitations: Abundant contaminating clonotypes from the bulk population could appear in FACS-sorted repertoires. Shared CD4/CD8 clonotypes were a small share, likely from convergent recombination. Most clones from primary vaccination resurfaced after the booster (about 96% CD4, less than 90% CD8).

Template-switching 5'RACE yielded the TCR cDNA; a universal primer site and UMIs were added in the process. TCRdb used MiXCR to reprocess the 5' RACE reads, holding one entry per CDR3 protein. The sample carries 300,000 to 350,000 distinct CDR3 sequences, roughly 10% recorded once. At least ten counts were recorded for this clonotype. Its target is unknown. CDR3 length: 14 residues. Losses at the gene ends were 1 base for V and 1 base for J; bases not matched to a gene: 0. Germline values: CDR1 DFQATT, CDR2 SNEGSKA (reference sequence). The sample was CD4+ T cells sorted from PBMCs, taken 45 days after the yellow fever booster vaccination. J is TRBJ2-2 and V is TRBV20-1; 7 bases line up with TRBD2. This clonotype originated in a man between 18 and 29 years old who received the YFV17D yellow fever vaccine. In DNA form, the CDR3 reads TGCAGTGCTAGAGCGGGGGGGAACACCGGGGAGCTGTTTTTT. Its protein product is CSARAGGNTGELFF.